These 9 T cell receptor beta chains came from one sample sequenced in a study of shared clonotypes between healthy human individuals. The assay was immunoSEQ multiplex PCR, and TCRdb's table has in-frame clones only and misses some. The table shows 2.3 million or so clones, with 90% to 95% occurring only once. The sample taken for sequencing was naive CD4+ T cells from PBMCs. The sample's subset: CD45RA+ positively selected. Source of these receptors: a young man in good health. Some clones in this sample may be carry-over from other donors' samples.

The CDR3 sequence is CASSFRAGNQPQHF. CDR3 nucleotide sequence: TGTGCCAGCAGTTTTAGGGCAGGGAATCAGCCCCAGCATTTT. The gene calls are TRBV27 and TRBJ1-5; D is possibly TRBD1 (5 bases). The CDR3 runs 14 residues. Trimming cost V 3 bases and J 4 bases, with 10 bases left between them. Germline V gene data show CDR1 as MNHEY and CDR2 as SMNVEV (reference sequence).

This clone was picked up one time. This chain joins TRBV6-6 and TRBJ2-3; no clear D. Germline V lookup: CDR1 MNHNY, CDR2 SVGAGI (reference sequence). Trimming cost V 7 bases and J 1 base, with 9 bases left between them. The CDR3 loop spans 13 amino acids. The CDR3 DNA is TGTGCCAGCAAGGGCGGACGCACAGATACGCAGTATTTT. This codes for CASKGGRTDTQYF.

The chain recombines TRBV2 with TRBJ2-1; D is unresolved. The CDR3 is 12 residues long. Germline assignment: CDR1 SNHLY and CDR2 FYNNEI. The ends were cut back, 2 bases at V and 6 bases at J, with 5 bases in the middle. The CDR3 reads CASSEPGNEQFF. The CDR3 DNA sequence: TGTGCCAGCAGTGAACCGGGCAATGAGCAGTTCTTC.

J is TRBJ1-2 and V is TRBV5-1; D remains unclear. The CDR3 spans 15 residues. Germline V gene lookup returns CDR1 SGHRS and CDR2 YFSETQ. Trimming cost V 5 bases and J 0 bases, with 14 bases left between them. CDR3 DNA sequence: TGCGCCAGCAGACCACCATCATCTTCTAACTATGGCTACACCTTC. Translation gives CASRPPSSSNYGYTF.

CDR3 nucleotide sequence: TGTGCCAGCAGTTTAGTACAGGGGATTGGAAATGAGCAGTTCTTC. It codes for CASSLVQGIGNEQFF. This chain links TRBV28 with TRBJ2-1; the match to TRBD1 covers 7 bases. The germline V gene has CDR1 MDHEN and CDR2 SYDVKM. The CDR3 has 15 residues. J was trimmed by 7 bases and V by 2 bases; bases with no gene match: 8.

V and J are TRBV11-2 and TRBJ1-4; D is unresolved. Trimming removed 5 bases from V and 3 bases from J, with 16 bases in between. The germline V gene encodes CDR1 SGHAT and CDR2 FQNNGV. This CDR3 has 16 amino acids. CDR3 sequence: CASSTQPDRPNEKLFF. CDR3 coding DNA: TGTGCCAGCAGCACCCAACCGGACCGCCCTAATGAAAAACTGTTTTTT.

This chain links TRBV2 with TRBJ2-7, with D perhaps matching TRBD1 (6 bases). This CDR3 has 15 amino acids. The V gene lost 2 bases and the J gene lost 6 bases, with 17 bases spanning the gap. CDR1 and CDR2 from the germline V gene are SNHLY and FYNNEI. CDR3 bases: TGTGCCAGCAGTGAAAGACAGGCGATTATAGCCGAGCAGTACTTC. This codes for CASSERQAIIAEQYF.

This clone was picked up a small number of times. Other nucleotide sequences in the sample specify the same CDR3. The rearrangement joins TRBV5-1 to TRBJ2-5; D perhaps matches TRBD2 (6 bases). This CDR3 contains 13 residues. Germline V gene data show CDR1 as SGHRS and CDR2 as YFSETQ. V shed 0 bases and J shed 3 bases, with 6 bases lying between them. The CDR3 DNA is TGCGCCAGCAGCTTGGGACTAGAAGAGACCCAGTACTTC. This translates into CASSLGLEETQYF.

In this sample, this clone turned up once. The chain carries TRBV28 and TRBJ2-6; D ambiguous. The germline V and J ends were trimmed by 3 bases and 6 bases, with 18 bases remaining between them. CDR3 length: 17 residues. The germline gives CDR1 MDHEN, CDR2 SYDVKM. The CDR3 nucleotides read TGTGCCAGCAGTTTGACGGACCGCTCCCGCTTGGCCAACGTCCTGACTTTC. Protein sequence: CASSLTDRSRLANVLTF.